The rows below give T cell receptor beta chains drawn from one sample of a study of OX40 agonist ivuxolimab in advanced cancers. The protocol was immunoSEQ multiplex PCR, while the TCRdb copy is restricted to in-frame clones and leaves out a portion. In the table there are around 150,000 clones, more than 85% of which are singletons. The sequenced sample was CD4+ or CD8+ T cells sorted from blood, obtained in a trial of the OX40 agonist ivuxolimab. These receptors were obtained from an adult with an advanced solid tumor such as melanoma, head and neck, liver or kidney cancer. Both conserved end residues are part of each CDR3. A D gene is named only where the DNA matches it firmly. The size entry is marked missing in some rows and otherwise reads once, few, many or a size class.

clone_size	v_call	d_call	j_call	cdr3_aa	cdr3_nt
.	TRBV5-4	.	TRBJ1-3	CASSSRVDGNTIYF	TGTGCCAGCAGCTCCAGGGTTGATGGAAACACCATATATTTT
.	TRBV7-9	.	TRBJ1-3	CASSPGRYSGNTIYF	TGTGCCAGCAGCCCCGGACGGTACTCTGGAAACACCATATATTTT
once	TRBV6-5	.	TRBJ2-7	CASSSLLGGYEQYF	TGTGCCAGCAGTTCCCTATTAGGGGGATACGAGCAGTACTTC
.	TRBV7-8	.	TRBJ2-3	CASRGGQYTDTQYF	TGTGCCAGCAGGGGGGGGCAGTACACAGATACGCAGTATTTT
.	TRBV6-1	.	TRBJ2-7	CASIGTETYEQYF	TGTGCCAGCATTGGGACGGAAACCTACGAGCAGTACTTC
.	TRBV9	TRBD1	TRBJ2-3	CASSVTPGQRGVTDTQYF	TGTGCCAGCAGCGTAACGCCGGGACAGAGAGGCGTCACAGATACGCAGTATTTT
once	TRBV28	.	TRBJ1-2	CASSSLVGTYTF	TGTGCCAGCAGTTCCCTCGTCGGAACCTACACCTTC
.	TRBV19	TRBD1	TRBJ2-5	CASSSLFSGQQETQYF	TGTGCCAGTAGTTCCCTGTTTTCGGGACAGCAAGAGACCCAGTACTTC
.	TRBV5-4	.	TRBJ2-7	CASSVHRDPAYEQYF	TGTGCCAGCAGCGTCCACCGGGACCCCGCCTACGAGCAGTACTTC
.	TRBV27	.	TRBJ2-7	CASRPWESEAYEQYF	TGTGCCAGCAGACCCTGGGAGTCTGAGGCGTACGAGCAGTACTTC
.	TRBV9	TRBD2	TRBJ2-3	CASSAVQGGGRTDTQYF	TGTGCCAGCAGCGCGGTGCAGGGCGGGGGGCGTACAGATACGCAGTATTTT
.	TRBV6-1	.	TRBJ2-7	CASSEASRYEQYF	TGTGCCAGCAGTGAAGCTTCCCGTTACGAGCAGTACTTC
.	TRBV5-5	.	TRBJ2-3	CASSLDWAQYF	TGTGCCAGCAGCTTGGACTGGGCGCAGTATTTT
.	TRBV11-1	TRBD2	TRBJ2-7	CASSPLSGPSYEQYF	TGTGCCAGCAGTCCCCTTAGCGGGCCTTCCTACGAGCAGTACTTC
.	TRBV7-2	.	TRBJ1-5	CASSYDRNQPQHF	TGTGCCAGCAGCTATGACCGTAATCAGCCCCAGCATTTT
.	TRBV28	.	TRBJ2-7	CASQAPGRGGWGEQYF	TGTGCCAGCCAAGCCCCTGGACGGGGTGGGTGGGGCGAGCAGTACTTC
.	TRBV25-1	.	TRBJ1-4	CASSPGERATNEKLFF	TGTGCCAGCAGTCCAGGGGAACGTGCAACTAATGAAAAACTGTTTTTT
.	TRBV28	.	TRBJ2-2	CASSLLGGVNTGELFF	TGTGCCAGCAGTCTCCTGGGGGGCGTAAACACCGGGGAGCTGTTTTTT
.	TRBV29-1	TRBD2	TRBJ2-5	CSVRRLLAGEVTQYF	TGCAGCGTTCGAAGGTTGCTAGCGGGAGAGGTGACCCAGTACTTC
.	TRBV2	.	TRBJ1-2	CASSKVIYGYTF	TGTGCCAGCAGCAAGGTCATCTATGGCTACACCTTC
.	TRBV5-6	TRBD1	TRBJ1-1	CASSLPRTGGDISTEAFF	TGTGCCAGCAGCTTGCCCCGGACAGGGGGCGATATCTCCACTGAAGCTTTCTTT
.	TRBV25-1	.	TRBJ1-5	CASSEWTVNQPQHF	TGTGCCAGCAGTGAATGGACGGTGAATCAGCCCCAGCATTTT
.	TRBV6-5	.	TRBJ1-5	CASNPTGGGPQHF	TGTGCCAGCAACCCGACAGGAGGGGGGCCCCAGCATTTT
once	TRBV6-5	TRBD1	TRBJ1-2	CASSMGQGHYGYTF	TGTGCCAGCAGTATGGGACAGGGCCACTATGGCTACACCTTC
once	TRBV28	TRBD1	TRBJ1-6	CASSLGTGPSALHF	TGTGCCAGCAGTTTGGGGACAGGGCCCTCAGCCCTCCACTTT
.	TRBV29-1	TRBD1	TRBJ1-2	CSVDGQGTNYGYTF	TGCAGCGTTGACGGACAGGGGACTAACTATGGCTACACCTTC
.	TRBV28	.	TRBJ2-7	CASSLQGLEQYF	TGTGCCAGCAGTTTACAGGGGCTCGAGCAGTACTTC
.	TRBV7-9	.	TRBJ1-4	CASSSGTAHNEKLFF	TGTGCCAGCAGCTCAGGCACGGCGCATAATGAAAAACTGTTTTTT
.	TRBV27	TRBD1	TRBJ1-5	CASSFRQGPQEWNQPQHF	TGTGCCAGCAGTTTCCGACAGGGGCCTCAAGAATGGAATCAGCCCCAGCATTTT
.	TRBV27	TRBD2	TRBJ2-3	CASTTPREAGGSWADTQYF	TGTGCCAGCACAACCCCCCGAGAAGCGGGAGGGTCATGGGCAGATACGCAGTATTTT
.	TRBV6-1	.	TRBJ2-7	CASSAPGTLYEQYF	TGTGCCAGCAGTGCCCCCGGGACTCTCTACGAGCAGTACTTC
.	TRBV7-8	TRBD1	TRBJ1-5	CASSLGQGARQPQHF	TGTGCCAGCAGCTTGGGACAGGGGGCGCGTCAGCCCCAGCATTTT
.	TRBV27	.	TRBJ1-5	CASSPRTPNSNQPQHF	TGTGCCAGCAGTCCCCGGACACCGAATAGCAATCAGCCCCAGCATTTT
.	TRBV7-2	.	TRBJ2-7	CASSPSTYEQYF	TGTGCCAGCAGCCCCTCGACCTACGAGCAGTACTTC
.	TRBV5-4	.	TRBJ1-6	CASSLRPGYNSPLHF	TGTGCCAGCAGCTTGAGGCCTGGATATAATTCACCCCTCCACTTT
.	TRBV7-2	.	TRBJ2-7	CASSFRPHEDEQYF	TGTGCCAGCAGCTTTAGGCCCCACGAGGACGAGCAGTACTTC
.	TRBV10-3	.	TRBJ2-7	CAIGKQGNYEQYF	TGTGCCATCGGGAAACAGGGAAACTACGAGCAGTACTTC
.	TRBV7-9	.	TRBJ1-4	CASTYRSEGEKLFF	TGTGCCAGCACCTACAGATCAGAGGGGGAAAAACTGTTTTTT
once	TRBV5-5	TRBD1	TRBJ1-3	CASSLDRGSGNTIYF	TGTGCCAGCAGCTTAGACAGGGGCTCTGGAAACACCATATATTTT
.	TRBV6-5	TRBD1	TRBJ1-1	CASSYSARQGEAFF	TGTGCCAGCAGTTACTCCGCCCGACAGGGGGAAGCTTTCTTT
.	TRBV5-1	TRBD1	TRBJ2-1	CASSQQGGSGNEQFF	TGCGCCAGCAGCCAACAGGGGGGAAGTGGAAATGAGCAGTTCTTC
.	TRBV7-3	.	TRBJ1-5	CASSLVQGNQPQHF	TGTGCCAGCAGCTTAGTACAGGGCAATCAGCCCCAGCATTTT
once	TRBV5-5	.	TRBJ1-4	CASSLVENEKLFF	TGTGCCAGCAGCTTGGTGGAGAATGAAAAACTGTTTTTT
.	TRBV7-6	.	TRBJ1-3	CASSLEDGGNTIYF	TGTGCCAGCAGCTTAGAGGACGGTGGAAACACCATATATTTT
.	TRBV2	TRBD1	TRBJ1-3	CASSEVRGQGNTIYF	TGTGCCAGCAGTGAAGTTAGGGGGCAAGGAAACACCATATATTTT
.	TRBV7-2	TRBD1	TRBJ1-1	CASSSDRGRAEAFF	TGTGCCAGCAGCTCCGACAGGGGGCGAGCTGAAGCTTTCTTT
.	TRBV5-6	.	TRBJ1-2	CASSLRGGYTF	TGTGCCAGCAGCTTGCGAGGTGGCTACACCTTC
.	TRBV5-4	.	TRBJ2-7	CASSRDTYSYEQYF	TGTGCCAGCAGCAGGGACACGTACTCCTACGAGCAGTACTTC
.	TRBV7-9	TRBD2	TRBJ2-7	CASSLAGREGGYEQYF	TGTGCCAGCAGCTTAGCGGGCCGGGAGGGAGGCTACGAGCAGTACTTC
.	TRBV20-1	.	TRBJ2-4	CSARDWGIQYF	TGCAGTGCTAGAGATTGGGGTATTCAGTACTTC
.	TRBV7-2	.	TRBJ1-2	CASSLESRRRGNDGYTF	TGTGCCAGCAGCTTAGAATCTCGTAGGCGGGGTAACGATGGCTACACCTTC
.	TRBV5-1	.	TRBJ1-1	CASCLGTNTEAFF	TGCGCCAGTTGCCTCGGGACGAACACTGAAGCTTTCTTT
.	TRBV5-5	.	TRBJ1-2	CASSAPGRHSTYGYTF	TGTGCCAGCAGCGCACCGGGAAGACATAGCACCTATGGCTACACCTTC
few	TRBV25-1	.	TRBJ1-1	CASSDDFKRTLDTEAFF	TGTGCCAGCAGTGATGACTTCAAGAGAACCTTGGACACTGAAGCTTTCTTT